A single sample gave rise to the 8 T cell receptor beta chains below, sequenced in a study of technical replicates of blood from several donors. Assay used: immunoSEQ multiplex PCR; TCRdb lists only in-frame clones, some missing. The sample holds over 55,000 clones, 91% seen once. Material for sequencing was PBMCs. All receptors come from a human donor in good health. Some clones in this sample may be carry-over from other donors' samples.

The chain links TRBV9 to TRBJ2-2; 10 bases are a match to TRBD2. CDR3 size: 16 residues. The junction had 10 bases not matched to a gene; V was cut back by 4 bases and J by 7 bases. CDR1 is SGDLS, CDR2 YYNGEE, per germline. This CDR3 reads CASSLQAGGVGGELFF. CDR3 coding DNA: TGTGCCAGCAGCCTCCAAGCGGGAGGGGTGGGCGGGGAGCTGTTTTTT.

The chain employs TRBV5-6 and TRBJ1-2, with TRBD1 as a possible D gene (6 bases). Trimming shortened V by 4 bases and J by 3 bases, and 16 bases separated the two germline ends. The germline V gene encodes CDR1 SGHDT and CDR2 YYEEEE. The CDR3 runs 15 residues. CDR3 bases: TGTGCCAGCAGCCCCTGGCTGGGACACCACTATGGCTACACCTTC. Its translation is CASSPWLGHHYGYTF.

This clone was observed a single time. The V call is TRBV11-3, the J call TRBJ2-7; TRBD1 agrees at 7 bases. This CDR3 comprises 15 residues. V shed 2 bases, J shed 2 bases, and the junction held 6 bases outside the gene matches. Looked up from germline, CDR1 is SGHNT and CDR2 is YENEEA. CDR3 region: CASSLLPGTAYEQYF. CDR3 bases: TGTGCCAGCAGCTTACTACCCGGGACAGCCTACGAGCAGTACTTC.

The V and J genes are TRBV6-6 and TRBJ1-1, with TRBD1 matching 8 bases. Germline CDR1 MNHNY, CDR2 SVGAGI (reference sequence). This CDR3 has 12 residues. The V and J ends lost 7 bases and 6 bases, in that order; junction bases with no gene match: 4. The CDR3 sequence: CASTTGDPEAFF. The DNA for the CDR3 is TGTGCCAGCACGACAGGGGACCCTGAAGCTTTCTTT.

The gene calls are TRBV6-1 and TRBJ1-1, with D perhaps matching TRBD1 (5 bases). Germline V CDR1 and CDR2: MNHNS, SASEGT. The CDR3 has 13 residues. Trimming left V 6 bases short and J 5 bases short, with 13 bases between. The CDR3 nucleotides read TGTGCCAGCAGCTACAGACGGGGGACTGAAGCTTTCTTT. Protein: CASSYRRGTEAFF.

The chain links TRBV2 to TRBJ1-6; D gene uncertain. The V gene's germline CDR1 is SNHLY and CDR2 FYNNEI. Trimming left V 8 bases short and J 6 bases short, with 11 bases between. The CDR3 length is 13 residues. This CDR3 reads CASGGNRNSPLHF. The CDR3 DNA is TGTGCCAGCGGAGGGAACCGTAATTCACCCCTCCACTTT.

The gene calls are TRBV4-2 and TRBJ2-6; perhaps TRBD2 as D (5 bases). The germline V and J ends were trimmed by 2 bases and 2 bases, with 13 bases remaining between them. Germline values: CDR1 LGHNA, CDR2 YNFKEQ. CDR3 length: 17 amino acids. CDR3 bases: TGTGCCAGCAGCCAAATGGCCGCGAGGGCTGGGGCCAACGTCCTGACTTTC. Amino acid sequence: CASSQMAARAGANVLTF.

The chain employs TRBV11-3 and TRBJ2-1, with 12 bases aligning to TRBD2. With V trimmed by 6 bases and J by 10 bases, 10 bases remained unmatched. The CDR3 has 15 amino acids. Germline assignment: CDR1 SGHNT and CDR2 YENEEA. CDR3 sequence: CASSQGLAGRGEQFF. In DNA, the CDR3 is TGTGCCAGCAGTCAAGGACTAGCGGGAAGAGGCGAGCAGTTCTTC.